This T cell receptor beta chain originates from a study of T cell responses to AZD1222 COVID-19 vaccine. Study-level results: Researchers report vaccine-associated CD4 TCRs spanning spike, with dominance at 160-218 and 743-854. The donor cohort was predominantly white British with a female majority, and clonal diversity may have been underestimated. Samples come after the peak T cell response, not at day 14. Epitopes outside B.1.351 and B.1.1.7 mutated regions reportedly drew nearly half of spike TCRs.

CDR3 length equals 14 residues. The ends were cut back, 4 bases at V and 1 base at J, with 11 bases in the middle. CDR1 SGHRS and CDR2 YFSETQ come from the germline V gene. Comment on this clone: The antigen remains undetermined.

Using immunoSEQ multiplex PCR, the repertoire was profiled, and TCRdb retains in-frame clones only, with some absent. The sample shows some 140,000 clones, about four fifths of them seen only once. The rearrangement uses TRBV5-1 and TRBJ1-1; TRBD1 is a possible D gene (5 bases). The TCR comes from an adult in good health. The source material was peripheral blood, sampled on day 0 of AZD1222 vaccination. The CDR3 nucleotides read TGCGCCAGCAGCCCAGGGCCCTCGAACACTGAAGCTTTCTTT. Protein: CASSPGPSNTEAFF.